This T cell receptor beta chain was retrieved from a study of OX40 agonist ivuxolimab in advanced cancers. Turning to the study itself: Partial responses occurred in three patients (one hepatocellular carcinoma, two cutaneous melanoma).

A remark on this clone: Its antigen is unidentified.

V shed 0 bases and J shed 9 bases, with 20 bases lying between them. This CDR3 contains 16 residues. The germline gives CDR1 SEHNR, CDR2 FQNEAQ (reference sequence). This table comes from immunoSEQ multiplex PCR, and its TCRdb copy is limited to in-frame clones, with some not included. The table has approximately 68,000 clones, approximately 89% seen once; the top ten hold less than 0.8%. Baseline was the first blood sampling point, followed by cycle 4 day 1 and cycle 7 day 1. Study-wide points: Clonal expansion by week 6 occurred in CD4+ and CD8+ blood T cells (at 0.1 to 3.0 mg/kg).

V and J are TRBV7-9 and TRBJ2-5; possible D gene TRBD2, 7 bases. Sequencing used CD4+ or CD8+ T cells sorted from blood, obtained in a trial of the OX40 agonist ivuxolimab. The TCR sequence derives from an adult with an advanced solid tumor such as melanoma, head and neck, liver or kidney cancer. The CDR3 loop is CASSLAGASGIVAQYF. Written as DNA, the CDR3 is TGTGCCAGCAGCTTAGCGGGGGCTAGCGGAATAGTGGCCCAGTACTTC.